This T cell receptor (beta chain) was observed in a study of blood T cell repertoires in COVID-19. The CDR3 totals 14 residues. CDR1 is SGHTS and CDR2 is YDEGEE in the germline V gene. V gave up 2 bases and J gave up 5 bases, with 14 bases separating them. The assay was immunoSEQ multiplex PCR, and TCRdb's table has in-frame clones only and misses some. The profile shows roughly 290,000 clones, around 91% of them singletons. This TCR was recovered from a woman in her sixties or seventies with acute or convalescent COVID-19. The rearrangement uses TRBV5-8 and TRBJ2-7; D perhaps matches TRBD1 (5 bases). Sequenced: peripheral blood. The CDR3 reads CASSFRIQGNEQYF. The CDR3 nucleotides read TGTGCCAGCAGCTTCAGGATTCAGGGCAACGAGCAGTACTTC.